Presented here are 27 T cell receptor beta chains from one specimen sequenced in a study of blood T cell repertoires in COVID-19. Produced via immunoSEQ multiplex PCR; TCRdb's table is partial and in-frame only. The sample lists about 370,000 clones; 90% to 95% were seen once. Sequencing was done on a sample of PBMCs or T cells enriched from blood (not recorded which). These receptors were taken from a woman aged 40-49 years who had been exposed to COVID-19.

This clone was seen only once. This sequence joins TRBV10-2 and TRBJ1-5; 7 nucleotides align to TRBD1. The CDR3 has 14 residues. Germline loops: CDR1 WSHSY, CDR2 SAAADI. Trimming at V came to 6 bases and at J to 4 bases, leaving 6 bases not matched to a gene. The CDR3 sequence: CASSPPGGNQPQHF. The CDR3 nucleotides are TGCGCCAGCAGCCCGCCAGGGGGTAATCAGCCCCAGCATTTT.

CDR3 in amino acids: CASSEGFYEQYF. CDR3 bases: TGTGCCAGCAGCGAGGGTTTCTACGAGCAGTACTTC. This chain joins TRBV14 and TRBJ2-7, with D possibly being TRBD2 (5 bases). Trimming left V 5 bases short and J 3 bases short, with 8 bases between. The CDR3 runs 12 residues. CDR1 is SGHDN and CDR2 is FVKESK in the germline V gene.

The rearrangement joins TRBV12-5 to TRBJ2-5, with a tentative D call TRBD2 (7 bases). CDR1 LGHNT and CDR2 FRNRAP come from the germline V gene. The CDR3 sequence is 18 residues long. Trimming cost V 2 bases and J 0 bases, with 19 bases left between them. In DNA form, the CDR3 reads TGTGCTAGTGGTTTGAGGGTTGGGGGGGGCCTGTACCAAGAGACCCAGTACTTC. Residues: CASGLRVGGGLYQETQYF.

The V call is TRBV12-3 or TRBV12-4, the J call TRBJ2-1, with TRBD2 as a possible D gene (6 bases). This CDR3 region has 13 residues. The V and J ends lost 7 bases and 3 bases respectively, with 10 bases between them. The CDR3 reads CASIMTSYNEQFF. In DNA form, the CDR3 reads TGTGCCAGCATTATGACTAGCTACAATGAGCAGTTCTTC.

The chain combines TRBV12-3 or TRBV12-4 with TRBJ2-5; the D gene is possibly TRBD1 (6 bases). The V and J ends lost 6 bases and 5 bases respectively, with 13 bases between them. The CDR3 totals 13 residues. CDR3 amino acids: CASSPGQWETQYF. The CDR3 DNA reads TGTGCCAGCAGCCCCGGACAGTGGGAGACCCAGTACTTC.

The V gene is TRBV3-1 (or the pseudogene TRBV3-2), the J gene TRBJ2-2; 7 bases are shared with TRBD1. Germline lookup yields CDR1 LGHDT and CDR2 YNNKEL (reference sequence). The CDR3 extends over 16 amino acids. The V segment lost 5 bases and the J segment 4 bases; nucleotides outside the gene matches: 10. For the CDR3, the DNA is TGTGCCAGCAGCTTACGAACAGGGGTTCGCACCGGGGAGCTGTTTTTT. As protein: CASSLRTGVRTGELFF.

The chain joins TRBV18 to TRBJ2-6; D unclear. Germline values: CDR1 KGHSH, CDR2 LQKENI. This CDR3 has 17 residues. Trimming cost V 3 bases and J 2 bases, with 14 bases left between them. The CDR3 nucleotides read TGTGCCAGCTCACCGAACTCTGGGCTGGCTGGGGCCAACGTCCTGACTTTC. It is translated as CASSPNSGLAGANVLTF. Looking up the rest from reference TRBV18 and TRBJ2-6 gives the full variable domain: NAGVMQNPRHLVRRRGQEARLRCSPMKGHSHVYWYRQLPEEGLKFMVYLQKENIIDESGMPKERFSAEFPKEGPSILRIQQVVRGDSAAYFCASSPNSGLAGANVLTFGAGSRLTVL.

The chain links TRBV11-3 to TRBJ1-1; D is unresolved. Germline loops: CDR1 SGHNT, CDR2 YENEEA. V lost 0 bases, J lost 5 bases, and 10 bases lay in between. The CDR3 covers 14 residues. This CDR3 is CASSLDLGGTEAFF. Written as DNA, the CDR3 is TGTGCCAGCAGCTTAGATCTAGGAGGGACTGAAGCTTTCTTT.

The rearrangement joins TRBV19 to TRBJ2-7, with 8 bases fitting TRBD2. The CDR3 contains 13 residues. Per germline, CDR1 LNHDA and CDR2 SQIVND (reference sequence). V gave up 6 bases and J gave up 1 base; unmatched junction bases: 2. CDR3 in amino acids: CASRASGSYEQYF. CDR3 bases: TGTGCCAGTAGGGCTAGCGGGTCCTACGAGCAGTACTTC.

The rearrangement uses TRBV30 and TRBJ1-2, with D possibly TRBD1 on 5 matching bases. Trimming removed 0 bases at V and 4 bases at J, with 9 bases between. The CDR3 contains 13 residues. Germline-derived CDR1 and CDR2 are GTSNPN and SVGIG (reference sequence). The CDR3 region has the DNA TGTGCCTGGAGTGTCGAAAGGGGCTATGGCTACACCTTC. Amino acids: CAWSVERGYGYTF.

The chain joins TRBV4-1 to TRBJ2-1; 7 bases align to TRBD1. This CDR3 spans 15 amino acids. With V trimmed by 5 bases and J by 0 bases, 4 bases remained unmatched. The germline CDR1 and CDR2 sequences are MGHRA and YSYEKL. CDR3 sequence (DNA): TGCGCCAGCAGCTCTAGGGGGCACTCCTACAATGAGCAGTTCTTC. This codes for CASSSRGHSYNEQFF.

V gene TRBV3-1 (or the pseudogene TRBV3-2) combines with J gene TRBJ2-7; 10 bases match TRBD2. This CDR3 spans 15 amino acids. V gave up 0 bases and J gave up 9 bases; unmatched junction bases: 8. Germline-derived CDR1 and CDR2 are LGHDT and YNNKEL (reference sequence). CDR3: CASSQDGLAGEGQYF. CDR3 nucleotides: TGTGCCAGCAGCCAAGACGGGCTAGCGGGAGAAGGGCAGTACTTC.

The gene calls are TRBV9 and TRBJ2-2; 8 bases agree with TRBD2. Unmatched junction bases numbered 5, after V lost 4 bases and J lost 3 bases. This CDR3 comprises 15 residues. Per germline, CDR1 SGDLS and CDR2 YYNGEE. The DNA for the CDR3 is TGTGCCAGCAGCTCGGGGGGGCCGGACACCGGGGAGCTGTTTTTT. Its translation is CASSSGGPDTGELFF.

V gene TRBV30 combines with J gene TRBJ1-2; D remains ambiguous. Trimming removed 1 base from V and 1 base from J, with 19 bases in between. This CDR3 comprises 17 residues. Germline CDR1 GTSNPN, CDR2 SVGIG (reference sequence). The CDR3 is CAWSAVAGALINYGYTF. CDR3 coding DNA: TGTGCCTGGAGTGCCGTTGCGGGAGCCCTTATTAACTATGGCTACACCTTC.

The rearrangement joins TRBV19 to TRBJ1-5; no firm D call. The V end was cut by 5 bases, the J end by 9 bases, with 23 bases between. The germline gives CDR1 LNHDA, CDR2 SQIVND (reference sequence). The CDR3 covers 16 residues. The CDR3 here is CASSLPRGVYPGPQHF. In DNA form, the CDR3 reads TGTGCCAGTAGTCTACCCCGGGGAGTATATCCTGGGCCCCAGCATTTT.

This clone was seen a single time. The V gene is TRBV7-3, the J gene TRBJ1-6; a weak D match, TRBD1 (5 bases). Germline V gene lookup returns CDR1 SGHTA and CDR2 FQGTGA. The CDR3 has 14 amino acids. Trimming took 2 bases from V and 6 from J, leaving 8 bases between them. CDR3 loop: CASSLRGTNSPLHF. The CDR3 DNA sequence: TGTGCCAGCAGCTTACGGGGGACTAATTCACCCCTCCACTTT.

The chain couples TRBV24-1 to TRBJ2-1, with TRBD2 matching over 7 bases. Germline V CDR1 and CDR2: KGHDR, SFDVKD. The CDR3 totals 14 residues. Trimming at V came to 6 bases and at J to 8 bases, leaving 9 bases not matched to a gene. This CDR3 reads CATSPAGAGDEQFF. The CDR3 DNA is TGTGCCACCAGTCCGGCGGGAGCCGGGGATGAGCAGTTCTTC.

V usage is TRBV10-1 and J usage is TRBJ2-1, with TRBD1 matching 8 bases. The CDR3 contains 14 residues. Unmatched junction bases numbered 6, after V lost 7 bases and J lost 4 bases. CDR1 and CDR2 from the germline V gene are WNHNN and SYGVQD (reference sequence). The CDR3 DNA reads TGCGCCAGCAAAGAGACAGGGGTTTACAATGAGCAGTTCTTC. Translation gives CASKETGVYNEQFF.

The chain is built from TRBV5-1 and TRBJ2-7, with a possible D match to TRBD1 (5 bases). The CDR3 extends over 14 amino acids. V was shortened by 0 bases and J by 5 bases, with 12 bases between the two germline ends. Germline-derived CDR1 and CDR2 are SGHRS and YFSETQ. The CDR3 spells CASSLEATTDEQYF. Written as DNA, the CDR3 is TGCGCCAGCAGCTTGGAGGCCACGACAGACGAGCAGTACTTC.

The CDR3 DNA follows: TGTGCCAGCAGCCCTCGGACAGGGGGCACAGATACGCAGTATTTT. It yields the protein CASSPRTGGTDTQYF. V is TRBV7-6 and J is TRBJ2-3; TRBD1 matches 9 bases. Trimming took 5 bases from V and 1 from J; bases not matched to a gene: 4. Looked up from germline, CDR1 is SGHVS and CDR2 is FNYEAQ. The CDR3 is 15 residues long. The full variable domain, its missing parts supplied by reference TRBV7-6 and TRBJ2-3, is GAGVSQSPRYKVTKRGQDVALRCDPISGHVSLYWYRQALGQGPEFLTYFNYEAQQDKSGLPNDRFSAERPEGSISTLTIQRTEQRDSAMYRCASSPRTGGTDTQYFGPGTRLTVL.

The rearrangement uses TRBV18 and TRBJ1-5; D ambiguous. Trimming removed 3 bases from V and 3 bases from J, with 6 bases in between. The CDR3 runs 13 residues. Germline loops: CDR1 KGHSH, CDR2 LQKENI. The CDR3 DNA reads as TGTGCCAGCTCACCGGGCAACAATCAGCCCCAGCATTTT. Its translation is CASSPGNNQPQHF.

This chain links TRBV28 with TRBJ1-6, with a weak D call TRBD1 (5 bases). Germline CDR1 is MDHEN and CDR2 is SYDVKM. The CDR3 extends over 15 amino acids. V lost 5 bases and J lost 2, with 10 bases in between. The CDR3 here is CASSQGIPYNSPLHF. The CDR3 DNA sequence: TGTGCCAGCAGTCAGGGCATACCCTATAATTCACCCCTCCACTTT.

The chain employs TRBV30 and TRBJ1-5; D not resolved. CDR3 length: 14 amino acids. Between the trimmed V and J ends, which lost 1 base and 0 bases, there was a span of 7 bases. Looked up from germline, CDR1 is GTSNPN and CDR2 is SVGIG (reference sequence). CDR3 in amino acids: CAWSAGNSNQPQHF. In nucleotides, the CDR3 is TGTGCCTGGAGTGCCGGGAATAGCAATCAGCCCCAGCATTTT.

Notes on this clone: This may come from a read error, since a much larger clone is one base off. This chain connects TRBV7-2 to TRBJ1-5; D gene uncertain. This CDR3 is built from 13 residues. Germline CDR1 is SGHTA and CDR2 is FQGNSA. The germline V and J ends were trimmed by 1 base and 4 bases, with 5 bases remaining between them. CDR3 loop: CASSLDLNQPQHF. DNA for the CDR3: TGTGCCAGCAGCTTAGATCTTAATCAGCCCCAGCATTTT.

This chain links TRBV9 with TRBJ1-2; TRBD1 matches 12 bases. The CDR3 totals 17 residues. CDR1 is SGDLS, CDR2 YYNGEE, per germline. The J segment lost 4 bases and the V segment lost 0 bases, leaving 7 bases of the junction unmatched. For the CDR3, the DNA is TGTGCCAGCAGCGTAGCTGGGACAGGGGGCGCCGGCTATGGCTACACCTTC. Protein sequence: CASSVAGTGGAGYGYTF.

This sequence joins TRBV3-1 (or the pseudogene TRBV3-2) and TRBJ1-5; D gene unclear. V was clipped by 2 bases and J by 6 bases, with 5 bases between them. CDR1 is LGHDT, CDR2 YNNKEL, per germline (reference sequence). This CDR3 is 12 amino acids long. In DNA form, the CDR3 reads TGTGCCAGCAGCCAAAGGAGTCAGCCCCAGCATTTT. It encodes CASSQRSQPQHF.

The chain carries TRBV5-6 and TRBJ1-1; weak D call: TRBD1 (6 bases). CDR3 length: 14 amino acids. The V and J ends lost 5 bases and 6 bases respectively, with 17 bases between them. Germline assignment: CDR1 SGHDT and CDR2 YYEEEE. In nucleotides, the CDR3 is TGTGCCAGCAGAACCCCAGCAGGGGCGCCTGAAGCTTTCTTT. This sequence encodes CASRTPAGAPEAFF.